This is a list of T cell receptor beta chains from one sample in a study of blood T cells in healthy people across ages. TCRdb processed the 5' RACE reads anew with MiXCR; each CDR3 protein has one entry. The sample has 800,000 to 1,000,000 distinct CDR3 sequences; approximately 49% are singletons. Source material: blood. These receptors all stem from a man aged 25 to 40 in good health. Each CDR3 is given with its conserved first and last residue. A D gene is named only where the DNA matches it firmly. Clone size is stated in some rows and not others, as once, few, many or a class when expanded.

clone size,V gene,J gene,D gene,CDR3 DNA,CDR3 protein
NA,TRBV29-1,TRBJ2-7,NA,TGCAGCTACCTCGACGCATACTCCTACGAGCAGTACTTC,CSYLDAYSYEQYF
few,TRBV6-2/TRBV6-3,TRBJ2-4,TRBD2,TGTGCCAGCAGTACGACTAGCGGGGGCCAGGATAACATTCAGTACTTC,CASSTTSGGQDNIQYF
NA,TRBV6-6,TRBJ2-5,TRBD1,TGTGCCAGCAGTTACGGGACAGGGTTAGAGACCCAGTACTTC,CASSYGTGLETQYF
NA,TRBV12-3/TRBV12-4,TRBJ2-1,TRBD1,TGTGCCAGCAGTTTAGGGAGACAGGGGGCTAGTGCTGAGCAGTTCTTC,CASSLGRQGASAEQFF
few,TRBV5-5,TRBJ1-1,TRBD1,TGTGCCAGCAGCCAGGGACAGGGTTTGAACACTGAAGCTTTCTTT,CASSQGQGLNTEAFF
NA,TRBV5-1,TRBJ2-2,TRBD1,TGCGCCAGCAGCATACGACAGGGGTTGAACACCGGGGAGCTGTTTTTT,CASSIRQGLNTGELFF
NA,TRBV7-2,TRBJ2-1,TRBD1,TGTGCCAGCAGTCGTCCCCCCAAACCCGGGACAGTTATCTACAATGAGCAGTTCTTC,CASSRPPKPGTVIYNEQFF
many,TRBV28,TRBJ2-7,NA,TGTGCCAGCAGTTTACGGCTGCTAGTAGGGACCTACGAGCAGTACTTC,CASSLRLLVGTYEQYF
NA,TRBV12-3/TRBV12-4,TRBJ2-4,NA,TGTGCCAGCAGCAGACACCCGACACTAGCCAAAAACATTCAGTACTTC,CASSRHPTLAKNIQYF
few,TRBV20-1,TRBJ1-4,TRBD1,TGCAGTGCTTCTCCGGGACAGGGGTTTCGCAGTGAAAAACTGTTTTTT,CSASPGQGFRSEKLFF
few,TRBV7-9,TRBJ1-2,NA,TGTGCCAGCAGCTTAGATCTAACGGGGCATGGCTACACCTTC,CASSLDLTGHGYTF
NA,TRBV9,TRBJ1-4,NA,TGTGCCAGCAGCGCAATCAGGGGTCCTACGGAAAAACTGTTTTTT,CASSAIRGPTEKLFF
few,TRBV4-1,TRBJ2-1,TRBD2,TGCGCCAGCAGCCAAAGAGCTAGCGGCGACTCCTACAATGAGCAGTTCTTC,CASSQRASGDSYNEQFF
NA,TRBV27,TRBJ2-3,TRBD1,TGTGCCGGCAGGGGACAGGGTTGGACAGATACGCAGTATTTT,CAGRGQGWTDTQYF
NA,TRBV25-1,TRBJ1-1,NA,TGTGCCAGCAGTGAATGGGTCGACAAAGCTTTCTTT,CASSEWVDKAFF
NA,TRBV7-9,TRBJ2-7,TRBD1,TGTGCCAGCAGCCGTGGGGCCGGGGACAGAGTCAACGAGCAGTACTTC,CASSRGAGDRVNEQYF
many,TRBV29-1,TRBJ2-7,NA,TGCAGCGTCCGGGGAAACTACGAGCAGTACTTC,CSVRGNYEQYF
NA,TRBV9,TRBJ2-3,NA,TGTGCCAGCAGCGTTCATGGGGCAGATACCCTCACAGATACGCAGTATTTT,CASSVHGADTLTDTQYF
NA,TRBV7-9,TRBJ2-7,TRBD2,TGTGCCAGCAGCTCGACTAGCTGGAGCTCCTACGAGCAGTACTTC,CASSSTSWSSYEQYF
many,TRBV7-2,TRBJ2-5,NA,TGTGCCAGCAGCTTATTTTCGGGGATACAAGAGACCCAGTACTTC,CASSLFSGIQETQYF
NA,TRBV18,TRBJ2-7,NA,TGTGCCAGCTCACCATCGACAGTTCATTCAACCTACGAGCGGTACTTC,CASSPSTVHSTYERYF
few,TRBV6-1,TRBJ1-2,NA,TGTGCCAGCAGTGATCCCGGGACTGGGCTCGGTGGTAACTATGGCTACACCTTC,CASSDPGTGLGGNYGYTF